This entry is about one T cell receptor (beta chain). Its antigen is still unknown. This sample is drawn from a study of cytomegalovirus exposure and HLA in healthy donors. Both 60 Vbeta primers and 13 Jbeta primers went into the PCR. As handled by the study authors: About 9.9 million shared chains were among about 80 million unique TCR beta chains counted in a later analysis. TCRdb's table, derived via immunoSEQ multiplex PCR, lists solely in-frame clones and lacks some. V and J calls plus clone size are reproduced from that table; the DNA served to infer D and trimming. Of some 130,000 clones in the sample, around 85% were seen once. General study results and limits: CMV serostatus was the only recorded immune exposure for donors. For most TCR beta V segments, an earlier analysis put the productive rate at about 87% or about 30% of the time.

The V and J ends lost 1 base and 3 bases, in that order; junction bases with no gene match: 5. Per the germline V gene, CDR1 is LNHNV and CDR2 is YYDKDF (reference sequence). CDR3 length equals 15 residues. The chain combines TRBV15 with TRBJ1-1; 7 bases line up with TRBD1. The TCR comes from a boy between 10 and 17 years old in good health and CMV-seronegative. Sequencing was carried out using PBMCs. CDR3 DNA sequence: TGTGCCACCAGCAGAGGGGCAGGGGGACACACTGAAGCTTTCTTT. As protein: CATSRGAGGHTEAFF.